These T cell receptor beta chains were read from a single sample in a study of early T cells in non-severe SARS-CoV-2 infection. A single record per CDR3 protein comes from TCRdb applying MiXCR to the 5' RACE reads. The top ten hold about 5.5% of the sample, which has tens of thousands of distinct CDR3 sequences, 14% to 15% seen once. Sequenced material: whole blood. The receptor source for this set is an adult who was a healthcare worker with PCR-confirmed SARS-CoV-2 infection or an uninfected control (not recorded which). CDR3s include the opening cysteine and the closing phenylalanine or tryptophan. D genes are given only for firm matches. Clone size is given for some rows only: seen once, a few or many times, or a class if the clone is expanded.

CDR3aa	CDR3nt	v_gene	j_gene	d_gene	abundance
CASSFMLGDTGELFF	TGTGCCAGCAGCTTCATGCTGGGGGACACCGGGGAGCTGTTTTTT	TRBV7-9	TRBJ2-2	-	many
CASRLDRPGSEEETQYF	TGTGCAAGTCGCTTAGATCGGCCAGGGTCGGAAGAAGAGACCCAGTACTTC	TRBV12-2	TRBJ2-5	-	-
CASSQWRETGNEQFF	TGTGCCAGCAGCCAATGGCGGGAAACCGGCAATGAGCAGTTCTTC	TRBV14	TRBJ2-1	-	few
CASSPGQANTEAFF	TGTGCCAGCAGCCCTGGACAGGCGAACACTGAAGCTTTCTTT	TRBV7-9	TRBJ1-1	TRBD1	-
CSARDGTGGNYGYTF	TGCAGTGCTAGAGACGGGACAGGGGGCAACTATGGCTACACCTTC	TRBV20-1	TRBJ1-2	TRBD1	few
CASSQFRGTGELFF	TGTGCCAGCAGCCAATTTAGGGGTACCGGGGAGCTGTTTTTT	TRBV3-1	TRBJ2-2	-	-
CASSPLGQGMDTQYF	TGTGCCAGCAGCCCCCTGGGACAGGGAATGGATACGCAGTATTTT	TRBV28	TRBJ2-3	TRBD1	-
CASSPHPQSRNTEAFF	TGTGCCAGCAGCCCCCACCCTCAGAGCAGAAACACTGAAGCTTTCTTT	TRBV9	TRBJ1-1	-	-
CASSLSRVINYGYTF	TGTGCCAGCAGCTTGTCCAGGGTGATAAACTATGGCTACACCTTC	TRBV11-2	TRBJ1-2	-	-
CASSDPGQGMKTQYF	TGTGCCAGTAGTGACCCGGGACAGGGGATGAAGACCCAGTACTTC	TRBV19	TRBJ2-5	TRBD1	-
CSASQTSGTIEQYF	TGCAGTGCTAGCCAGACTAGCGGGACGATCGAGCAGTACTTC	TRBV20-1	TRBJ2-7	TRBD2	few
CASSPARVNTEAFF	TGTGCCAGCAGCCCAGCAAGGGTGAACACTGAAGCTTTCTTT	TRBV7-9	TRBJ1-1	-	-
CASSEQRGVPTDTQYF	TGTGCCAGCAGTGAGCAGCGGGGGGTTCCCACAGATACGCAGTATTTT	TRBV2	TRBJ2-3	TRBD2	-
CASSSQGPRDTQYF	TGTGCCAGCAGCTCGCAGGGGCCGCGAGATACGCAGTATTTT	TRBV7-2	TRBJ2-3	-	once
CASSLTDRLEAFF	TGCGCCAGCAGCTTGACGGACAGGCTCGAAGCTTTCTTT	TRBV5-1	TRBJ1-1	TRBD1	-
CASSEPARSHEQFF	TGTGCCAGCAGTGAACCCGCTCGTAGCCATGAGCAGTTCTTC	TRBV25-1	TRBJ2-1	-	-
CASSPDRVGADEQFF	TGTGCCAGCAGCCCTGACAGGGTGGGGGCTGATGAGCAGTTCTTC	TRBV6-4	TRBJ2-1	TRBD1	many
CRGDCRRLETQYF	TGCAGGGGGGATTGTAGGAGGTTAGAGACCCAGTACTTC	TRBV20-1	TRBJ2-5	-	-
CSVGPDSLETQYF	TGCAGCGTTGGTCCGGACTCCTTGGAGACCCAGTACTTC	TRBV29-1	TRBJ2-5	-	few
CASSADRGRDTQYF	TGTGCCAGTAGTGCGGACAGGGGGAGAGATACGCAGTATTTT	TRBV19	TRBJ2-3	TRBD1	-
CSARARGDTDTQYF	TGCAGTGCTAGAGCGCGGGGTGACACAGATACGCAGTATTTT	TRBV20-1	TRBJ2-3	-	few
CASSPRTGGPGYTF	TGTGCCAGCAGTCCTCGGACAGGGGGCCCTGGCTACACCTTC	TRBV28	TRBJ1-2	TRBD1	-
CASSPITLGEQFF	TGTGCCAGCAGCCCGATCACCCTCGGTGAGCAGTTCTTC	TRBV11-2	TRBJ2-1	-	few
CASSDRGGYGYTF	TGTGCCAGTAGTGACAGGGGTGGCTATGGCTACACCTTC	TRBV19	TRBJ1-2	TRBD1	many
CASSAGFSSTDTQYF	TGTGCCAGCAGTGCGGGATTCTCTAGCACAGATACGCAGTATTTT	TRBV27	TRBJ2-3	-	-
CSAHGRGETQYF	TGCAGTGCCCACGGGCGGGGAGAGACCCAGTACTTC	TRBV20-1	TRBJ2-5	-	few
CASSTDPGNTEAFF	TGTGCCAGCAGTACCGACCCAGGAAACACTGAAGCTTTCTTT	TRBV12-3/TRBV12-4	TRBJ1-1	-	-
CASSPRQPPNEQFF	TGTGCCAGCAGCCCGAGACAGCCTCCCAATGAGCAGTTCTTC	TRBV7-6	TRBJ2-1	-	-
CAWSVRGHTNTEAFF	TGTGCCTGGAGTGTACGGGGGCATACGAACACTGAAGCTTTCTTT	TRBV30	TRBJ1-1	-	many